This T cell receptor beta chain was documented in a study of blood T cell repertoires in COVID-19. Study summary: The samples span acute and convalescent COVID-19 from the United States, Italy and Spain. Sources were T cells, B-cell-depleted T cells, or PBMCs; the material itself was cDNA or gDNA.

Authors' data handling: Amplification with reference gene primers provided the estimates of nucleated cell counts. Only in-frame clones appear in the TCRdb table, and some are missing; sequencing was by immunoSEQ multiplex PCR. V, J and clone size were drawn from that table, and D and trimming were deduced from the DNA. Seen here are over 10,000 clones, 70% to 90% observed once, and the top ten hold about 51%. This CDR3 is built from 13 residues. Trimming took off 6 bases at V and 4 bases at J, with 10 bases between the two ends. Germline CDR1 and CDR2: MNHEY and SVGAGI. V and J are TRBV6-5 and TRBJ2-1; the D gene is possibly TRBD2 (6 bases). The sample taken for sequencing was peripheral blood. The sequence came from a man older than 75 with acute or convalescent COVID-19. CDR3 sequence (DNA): TGTGCCAGCAGAGGTCGGGGGTACAATGAGCAGTTCTTC. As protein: CASRGRGYNEQFF.